This TCR beta chain was profiled in a study of T-cell reconstitution after alpha-beta-depleted transplantation in children (dated by TCRdb to the mid-2010s). At the level of the whole study: Using TCR repertoire profiling, the study followed T-cell immune reconstitution in a quantitative way in children after TCRalphabeta/CD19-depleted allogeneic hematopoietic cell transplantation.

The full study reports these points: In some patients, high TCRbeta diversity at day 60 was attributed to recipient T cells and intrathymic progenitors that had survived conditioning. The frequencies of hyperexpanded clones fell over the following months, and after one year, T-cell counts and TCRbeta diversity were mostly attributed to newly produced T cells. The apparently early alphabetaT-cell count recovery about two months after transplant was reportedly dependent on only several hundred rapidly expanded clones derived from non-depleted graft cells.

The treatment or condition label of this sample denotes: allogeneic hematopoietic cell transplantation with graft depleted of TCRalphabeta T cells and CD19 B cells. TCRalphabeta/CD19-depleted allogeneic hematopoietic cell grafts were given to the transplant recipients, all of whom were children. Spanning cysteine to phenylalanine, the CDR3 consists of 17 amino acids. Only the CDR3 region is kept as DNA, spanning 51 bases read in frame from base 1. In the germline V gene (reference sequence), CDR1 corresponds to DFQATT and CDR2 to SNEGSKA. V trim: 0 bases; J trim: 4 bases; unmatched bases: 10. Receptors were amplified or captured by PCR. The instrument was an Illumina HiSeq 2500. Molecular barcoding was employed in the preparation of TCR libraries, with unique molecular identifiers being used to normalize TCRbeta repertoire quantification. Through fastp at Q25 and MiXCR, TCRdb rebuilt clones from the public reads, retaining in-frame beta chains. When rows share a CDR3 protein, they turn into one entry using the most common DNA and genes. The sample table holds about 490,000 distinct CDR3 sequences, of which approximately 10% were seen once. The top ten clonotypes cover roughly 2.1% of the sample.

This clonotype was seen at least ten times. Its antigen target is currently unknown. There are no base qualities to consult, and no much larger clone falls within one base. Rearrangement joined TRBV20-1 to TRBJ2-3; 10 junctional bases match TRBD2. The origin of this receptor is a child aged 2 to 9 with inherited bone marrow failure, due to receive a stem cell transplant. Sequences were derived from PBMCs, sampled before TCRalphabeta/CD19-depleted stem cell transplant. The bases are TGCAGTGCTAGAGACTCCTTTGGAGCGGGAGGGCCAGATACGCAGTATTTT. Its protein product is CSARDSFGAGGPDTQYF.